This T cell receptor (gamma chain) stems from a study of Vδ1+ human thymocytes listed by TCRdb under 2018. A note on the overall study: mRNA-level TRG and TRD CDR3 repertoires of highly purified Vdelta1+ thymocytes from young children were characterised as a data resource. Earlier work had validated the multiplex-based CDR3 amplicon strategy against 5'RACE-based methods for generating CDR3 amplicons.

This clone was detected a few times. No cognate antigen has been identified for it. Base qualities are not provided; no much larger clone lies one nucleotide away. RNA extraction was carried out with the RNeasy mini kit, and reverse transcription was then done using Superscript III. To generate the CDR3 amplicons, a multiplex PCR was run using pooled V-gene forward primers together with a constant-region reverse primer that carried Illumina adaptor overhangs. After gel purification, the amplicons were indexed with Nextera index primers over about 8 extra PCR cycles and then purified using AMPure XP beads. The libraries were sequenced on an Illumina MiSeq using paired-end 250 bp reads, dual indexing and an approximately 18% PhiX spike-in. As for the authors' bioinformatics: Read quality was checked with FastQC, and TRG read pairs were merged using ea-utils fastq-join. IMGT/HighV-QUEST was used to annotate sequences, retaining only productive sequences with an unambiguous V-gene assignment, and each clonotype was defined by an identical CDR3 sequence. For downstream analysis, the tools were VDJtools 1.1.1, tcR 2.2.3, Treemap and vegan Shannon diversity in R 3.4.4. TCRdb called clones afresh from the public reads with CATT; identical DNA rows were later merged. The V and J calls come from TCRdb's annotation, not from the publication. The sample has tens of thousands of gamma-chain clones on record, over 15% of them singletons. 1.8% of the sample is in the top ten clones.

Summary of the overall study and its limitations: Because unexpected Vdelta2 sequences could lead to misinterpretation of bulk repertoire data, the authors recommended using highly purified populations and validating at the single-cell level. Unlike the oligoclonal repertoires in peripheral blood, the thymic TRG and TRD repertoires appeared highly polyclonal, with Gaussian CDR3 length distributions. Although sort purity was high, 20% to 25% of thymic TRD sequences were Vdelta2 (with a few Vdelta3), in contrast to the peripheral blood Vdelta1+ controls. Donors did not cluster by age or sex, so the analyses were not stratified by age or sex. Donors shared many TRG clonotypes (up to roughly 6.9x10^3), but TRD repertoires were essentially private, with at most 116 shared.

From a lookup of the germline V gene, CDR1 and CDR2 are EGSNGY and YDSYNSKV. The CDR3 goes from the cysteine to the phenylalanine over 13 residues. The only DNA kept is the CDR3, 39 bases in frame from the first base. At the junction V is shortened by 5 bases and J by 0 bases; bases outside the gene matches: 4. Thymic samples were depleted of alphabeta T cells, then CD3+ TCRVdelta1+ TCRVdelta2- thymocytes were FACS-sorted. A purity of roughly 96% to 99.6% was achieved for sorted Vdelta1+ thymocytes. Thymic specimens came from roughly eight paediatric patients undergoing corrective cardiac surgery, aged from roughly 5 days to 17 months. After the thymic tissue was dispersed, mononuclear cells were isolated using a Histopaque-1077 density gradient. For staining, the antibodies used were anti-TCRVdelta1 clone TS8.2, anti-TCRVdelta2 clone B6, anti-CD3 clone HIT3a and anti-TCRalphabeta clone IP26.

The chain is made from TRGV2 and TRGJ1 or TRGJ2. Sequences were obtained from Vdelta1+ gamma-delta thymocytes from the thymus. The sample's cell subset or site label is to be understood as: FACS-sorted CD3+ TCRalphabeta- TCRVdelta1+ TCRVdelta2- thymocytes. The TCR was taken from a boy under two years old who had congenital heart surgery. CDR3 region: CATWALNYYKKLF. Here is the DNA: TGTGCCACCTGGGCATTGAATTATTATAAGAAACTCTTT.